These 24 T cell receptor beta chains share one sample of origin, sequenced in a study of T cell responses to AZD1222 COVID-19 vaccine. TCRdb's copy holds only in-frame clones and misses some; the assay was immunoSEQ multiplex PCR. The data contain approximately 65,000 clones, 88% of them singletons. This specimen was peripheral blood, taken on day 0 of AZD1222 vaccination. The origin of the receptors is an adult in good health.

J is TRBJ2-2 and V is TRBV7-2; 9 bases are shared with TRBD1. Germline V gene sequence: CDR1 SGHTA, CDR2 FQGNSA. The trim removed 5 bases at V and 5 bases at J, leaving 9 bases unmatched. The CDR3 is 16 amino acids. The CDR3 sequence is CASSPTGTGRTGELFF. As DNA, the CDR3 is TGTGCCAGCAGCCCTACCGGGACAGGGAGGACCGGGGAGCTGTTTTTT.

This clone was observed a single time. This rearrangement joins TRBV13 to TRBJ1-5, with 9 bases that match TRBD1. The germline CDR1 and CDR2 sequences are PRHDT and FYEKMQ (reference sequence). The CDR3 totals 14 residues. The trim removed 2 bases at V and 8 bases at J, leaving 4 bases unmatched. CDR3 sequence reads: CASSLNRGPEPQHF. CDR3 coding DNA: TGTGCCAGCAGCTTAAACAGGGGGCCGGAGCCCCAGCATTTT. Supplemented by reference TRBV13 and TRBJ1-5, the full variable domain reads AAGVIQSPRHLIKEKRETATLKCYPIPRHDTVYWYQQGPGQDPQFLISFYEKMQSDKGSIPDRFSAQQFSDYHSELNMSSLELGDSALYFCASSLNRGPEPQHFGDGTRLSIL.

The chain combines TRBV5-1 with TRBJ2-7; D may be TRBD1 (6 bases). CDR3 size: 14 residues. CDR1 is SGHRS and CDR2 is YFSETQ in the germline V gene. V was cut by 0 bases and J by 3 bases, with 10 bases left in between. This chain's CDR3 is CASSLDGGYYEQYF. The CDR3 region has the DNA TGCGCCAGCAGCTTGGATGGGGGCTACTACGAGCAGTACTTC.

The chain couples TRBV5-4 to TRBJ2-2, with a weak D call TRBD2 (5 bases). V gave up 2 bases and J gave up 6 bases, with 11 bases separating them. The V gene's germline CDR1 is SGHNT and CDR2 YYREEE (reference sequence). The CDR3 covers 14 residues. CDR3: CASSFVEDAGELFF. CDR3 DNA sequence: TGTGCCAGCAGCTTTGTGGAGGATGCCGGGGAGCTGTTTTTT.

The V and J genes are TRBV27 and TRBJ2-1; 14 bases are shared with TRBD2. Per the germline V gene, CDR1 is MNHEY and CDR2 is SMNVEV (reference sequence). The V and J ends lost 5 bases and 15 bases, in that order; junction bases with no gene match: 12. The CDR3 runs to 15 residues. This CDR3 is CASSLRGTSGSPRFF. The CDR3 DNA reads TGTGCCAGCAGTCTTAGAGGGACTAGCGGGAGTCCCCGGTTCTTC.

This chain uses TRBV24-1 with TRBJ2-1, with 12 bases that match TRBD2. V lost 2 bases to trimming and J lost 9 bases; unmatched junction nucleotides: 4. CDR1 KGHDR and CDR2 SFDVKD come from the germline V gene. This CDR3 region has 15 residues. The chain's CDR3 is CATSDWLAGGSEQFF. DNA for the CDR3: TGTGCCACCAGTGATTGGCTAGCGGGAGGGTCTGAGCAGTTCTTC.

V and J are TRBV6-2 or TRBV6-3 and TRBJ2-1; D assignment may be TRBD1 or TRBD2 (5 bases each). V was shortened by 3 bases and J by 6 bases, with 12 bases between the two germline ends. The CDR3 sequence is 14 residues long. The germline CDR1 and CDR2 sequences are MNHEY and SVGEGT. CDR3 amino acids: CASSYKGEINEQFF. The CDR3 DNA reads TGTGCCAGCAGTTATAAAGGGGAGATCAATGAGCAGTTCTTC.

This chain connects TRBV27 to TRBJ1-1; D is unresolved. Trimming removed 5 bases from V and 11 bases from J, with 18 bases in between. This CDR3 comprises 13 residues. The germline gives CDR1 MNHEY, CDR2 SMNVEV (reference sequence). CDR3 region: CASSPQHLKMAFF. CDR3 nucleotide sequence: TGTGCCAGCAGTCCCCAGCATCTTAAGATGGCTTTCTTT.

The chain employs TRBV7-2 and TRBJ2-7; 9 positions agree with TRBD1. CDR1 and CDR2 (germline): SGHTA, FQGNSA. There are 15 residues in the CDR3. Unmatched junction bases numbered 5, after V lost 0 bases and J lost 5 bases. CDR3 region: CASSLARDRANEQYF. CDR3 DNA sequence: TGTGCCAGCAGCTTAGCCCGGGACAGGGCAAACGAGCAGTACTTC. The full variable domain, with the rest looked up from reference TRBV7-2 and TRBJ2-7, is GAGVSQSPSNKVTEKGKDVELRCDPISGHTALYWYRQSLGQGLEFLIYFQGNSAPDKSGLPSDRFSAERTGGSVSTLTIQRTQQEDSAVYLCASSLARDRANEQYFGPGTRLTVT.

This clone was found a few times. The chain couples TRBV15 to TRBJ2-1, with TRBD1 as a possible D gene (5 bases). The CDR3 spans 12 residues. CDR1 and CDR2 (germline): LNHNV, YYDKDF (reference sequence). V was pared by 3 bases and J by 7 bases, with 7 bases between. CDR3 coding DNA: TGTGCCACCAGCAGTGCAGGGAATGAGCAGTTCTTC. This sequence encodes CATSSAGNEQFF. The full variable domain, in which reference TRBV15 and TRBJ2-1 provide the parts outside the CDR3, is DAMVIQNPRYQVTQFGKPVTLSCSQTLNHNVMYWYQQKSSQAPKLLFHYYDKDFNNEADTPDNFQSRRPNTSFCFLDIRSPGLGDTAMYLCATSSAGNEQFFGPGTRLTVL.

The V call is TRBV7-2, the J call TRBJ1-5; D ambiguous. Deletions cut 5 bases from V and 1 base from J, with 9 bases between. Germline CDR1 reads SGHTA; CDR2 reads FQGNSA. The CDR3 runs 14 residues. The DNA of the CDR3 is TGTGCCAGCAGCCCCGCGGTCAGCAATCAGCCCCAGCATTTT. Amino acid sequence: CASSPAVSNQPQHF.

This chain links TRBV30 with TRBJ1-4, with D possibly TRBD1 on 5 matching bases. Between the trimmed V and J ends, which lost 4 bases and 7 bases, there was a span of 19 bases. Germline V lookup: CDR1 GTSNPN, CDR2 SVGIG (reference sequence). The CDR3 extends over 15 amino acids. The CDR3 nucleotides are TGTGCCTGGACCGTCGCGGGGACCGAGACTGAAAAACTGTTTTTT. It translates to CAWTVAGTETEKLFF.

The gene calls are TRBV11-2 and TRBJ1-1; D possibly corresponds to TRBD1 (6 bases). This CDR3 spans 12 amino acids. V was pared by 6 bases and J by 8 bases, with 13 bases between. Germline CDR1 reads SGHAT; CDR2 reads FQNNGV. The CDR3 loop is CASRGATLEAFF. Written as DNA, the CDR3 is TGTGCCAGCAGGGGGGCGACCTTGGAAGCTTTCTTT.

Here the CDR3 reads CASSTYRVDSGNTIYF. The CDR3 DNA is TGTGCCAGCAGCACGTACAGGGTGGACTCTGGAAACACCATATATTTT. V is TRBV11-2 and J is TRBJ1-3, with a weak D call TRBD1 (6 bases). The length of the CDR3 is 16 residues. V lost 5 bases to trimming and J lost 0 bases, with 14 bases between them. The germline V gene encodes CDR1 SGHAT and CDR2 FQNNGV.

With respect to this clone: The junction departs from germline at one end; a sequencing error may be responsible. This chain links TRBV7-7 with TRBJ2-3; 9 nucleotides agree with TRBD2. CDR3 length: 14 amino acids. CDR1 is SSHAT, CDR2 FNYEAQ, per germline (reference sequence). The CDR3 here is CASSRSGRQDTQYF. CDR3 nucleotide sequence: TGTGCTAGCAGCCGGAGCGGGAGGCAAGATACGCAGTATTTT.

In this sample, this clone turned up once. The chain carries TRBV5-4 and TRBJ1-6; TRBD1 aligns across 9 bases. V lost 3 bases to trimming and J lost 9 bases; unmatched junction nucleotides: 7. CDR3 length equals 15 residues. Germline CDR1 reads SGHNT; CDR2 reads YYREEE (reference sequence). CDR3 DNA sequence: TGTGCCAGCAGCTCGGACAGGGGACTAAGTTCACCCCTCCACTTT. Translated: CASSSDRGLSSPLHF.

This clone has only one observation. The genes are TRBV5-1 and TRBJ1-1; tentatively, D is TRBD1 (6 bases). Germline CDR1 SGHRS, CDR2 YFSETQ. This CDR3 is built from 14 residues. Trimming cost V 4 bases and J 0 bases, with 10 bases left between them. CDR3 sequence: CASSPGDLNTEAFF. CDR3 in DNA: TGCGCCAGCAGCCCAGGGGACCTGAACACTGAAGCTTTCTTT.

This sequence joins TRBV28 and TRBJ1-2, with 7 bases lining up with TRBD1. From germline, CDR1 is MDHEN and CDR2 SYDVKM. CDR3 size: 14 residues. With V trimmed by 4 bases and J by 4 bases, 6 bases remained unmatched. The DNA for the CDR3 is TGTGCCAGCAGTTCGCAGGGGGGGATCTATGGCTACACCTTC. This sequence encodes CASSSQGGIYGYTF.

The chain has TRBV6-5 and TRBJ1-1; 8 nucleotides line up with TRBD1. This CDR3 contains 14 residues. Germline-derived CDR1 and CDR2 are MNHEY and SVGAGI. The V and J ends lost 6 bases and 1 base, in that order; junction bases with no gene match: 4. As DNA, the CDR3 is TGTGCCAGCAGGGCCAGGGGGCGGAACACTGAAGCTTTCTTT. It encodes CASRARGRNTEAFF.

The genes are TRBV6-5 and TRBJ2-7; D gene ambiguous. CDR3 length: 14 amino acids. V gave up 5 bases and J gave up 3 bases, with 14 bases separating them. Germline CDR1 reads MNHEY; CDR2 reads SVGAGI. DNA of the CDR3: TGTGCCAGCAGTACCTGGACCGTTAACTACGAGCAGTACTTC. Amino acid sequence: CASSTWTVNYEQYF.

This chain connects TRBV11-2 to TRBJ1-2, with D possibly matching TRBD1 (6 bases). CDR1 SGHAT and CDR2 FQNNGV come from the germline V gene. The CDR3 extends over 14 amino acids. V lost 3 bases and J 3 bases, leaving 11 bases between the germline ends. This chain's CDR3 is CASSFRGADYGYTF. The CDR3 nucleotides are TGTGCCAGCAGCTTTAGGGGGGCGGACTATGGCTACACCTTC.

The rearrangement links TRBV4-2 to TRBJ2-1, with 12 nucleotides matching TRBD2. The CDR3 is 15 amino acids. V was clipped by 2 bases and J by 8 bases; unmatched bases: 4. Germline lookup yields CDR1 LGHNA and CDR2 YNFKEQ. The CDR3 nucleotides read TGTGCCAGCAGCCAAACGACTAGCGGGAGCCATGAGCAGTTCTTC. Protein: CASSQTTSGSHEQFF.

CDR3 sequence: CASSGGGRLETQYF. As DNA, the CDR3 is TGTGCCTCCTCGGGGGGGGGTCGTTTGGAGACCCAGTACTTC. The chain couples TRBV9 to TRBJ2-5, with 8 bases identical to TRBD2. The CDR3 contains 14 residues. Germline CDR1 is SGDLS and CDR2 is YYNGEE. V lost 10 bases, J lost 5 bases, and 13 bases stayed unmatched.

The chain uses TRBV28 and TRBJ1-2, with no clear D. Germline V CDR1 and CDR2: MDHEN, SYDVKM. The CDR3 length is 11 residues. Trimming removed 2 bases from V and 8 bases from J, with 6 bases in between. The CDR3 DNA sequence: TGTGCCAGCAGTTTAAGGTCGGGCTACACCTTC. Translation: CASSLRSGYTF.